Each of the 19 T cell receptor beta chains below was sequenced from the same sample in a study of human T cells and chemical hapten exposure. Separate cDNA molecules received unique molecular identifiers, which the library attached to them. TCRdb passed the reads through MiXCR, listing each CDR3 protein once. The data contain about 3,500 distinct CDR3 sequences, 45% to 55% of them singletons. Sample treatment: therapeutic diphenylcyclopropenone sensitization with weekly scalp DPC. The material sequenced was whole blood, taken before DPC sensitization or 2, 6, or about 24 weeks after (not recorded which). These receptors came from an adult with alopecia areata. Some clones in this sample may be carry-over from other donors' samples. This table probably holds off-target reads from a library built for another chain.

This CDR3 reads CASSQTDGKNIQYF. In DNA, the CDR3 is TGTGCCAGCAGCCAAACCGACGGCAAAAACATTCAGTACTTC. The J gene is TRBJ2-4, the V gene TRBV3-1, with D uncertain. Per germline, CDR1 LGHDT and CDR2 YNNKEL (reference sequence). The V end lost 2 bases, the J end lost 3 bases, and 8 bases lay between the germline ends. The CDR3 has 14 amino acids. Filled out from reference TRBV3-1 and TRBJ2-4, the complete variable domain reads DTAVSQTPKYLVTQMGNDKSIKCEQNLGHDTMYWYKQDSKKFLKIMFSYNNKELIINETVPNRFSPKSPDKAHLNLHINSLELGDSAVYFCASSQTDGKNIQYFGAGTRLSVL.

The rearrangement joins TRBV20-1 to TRBJ2-5, with D hard to call. This CDR3 has 13 amino acids. The germline CDR1 and CDR2 sequences are DFQATT and SNEGSKA (reference sequence). Trimming took off 0 bases at V and 5 bases at J, with 10 bases between the two ends. CDR3 amino acids: CSAREVPRETQYF. CDR3 coding DNA: TGCAGTGCTAGAGAGGTCCCCCGGGAGACCCAGTACTTC.

This clonotype was seen a few times. The chain couples TRBV5-5 to TRBJ2-5; D is ambiguous. CDR1 and CDR2 (germline): SGHKS, YYEKEE (reference sequence). V lost 5 bases to trimming and J lost 2 bases, with 19 bases between them. The CDR3 is 16 residues long. Here the CDR3 reads CASSLVTLVGQETQYF. The CDR3, as DNA: TGTGCCAGCAGTCTTGTTACCCTCGTAGGGCAAGAGACCCAGTACTTC.

V is TRBV18 and J is TRBJ2-3, with D possibly TRBD1 on 6 matching bases. Per the germline V gene, CDR1 is KGHSH and CDR2 is LQKENI. This CDR3 region has 16 residues. Trimming took off 0 bases at V and 0 bases at J, with 10 bases between the two ends. The CDR3 loop reads CASSPPAGASTDTQYF. The DNA for the CDR3 is TGTGCCAGCTCACCACCGGCAGGGGCCAGCACAGATACGCAGTATTTT.

V usage is TRBV10-3 and J usage is TRBJ2-1; D gene uncertain. Germline-derived CDR1 and CDR2 are ENHRY and SYGVKD. The CDR3 is 14 residues long. V was pared by 5 bases and J by 4 bases, with 12 bases between. CDR3 sequence reads: CAISPQSMYNEQFF. Here the CDR3 DNA reads TGTGCCATCAGTCCCCAGTCGATGTACAATGAGCAGTTCTTC.

This clonotype has only a few counts. The chain carries TRBV11-2 and TRBJ2-1; D is possibly TRBD1 or TRBD2 (5 bases each). The germline V and J ends were trimmed by 3 bases and 5 bases, with 8 bases remaining between them. CDR3 size: 13 residues. In germline, CDR1 is SGHAT, CDR2 FQNNGV. CDR3 sequence: CASSFWGNNEQFF. In nucleotides, the CDR3 is TGTGCCAGCAGCTTCTGGGGGAACAATGAGCAGTTCTTC.

The chain recombines TRBV6-2 or TRBV6-3 with TRBJ2-7; D might be TRBD2 (6 bases). The CDR3 runs 11 residues. Germline V CDR1 and CDR2: MNHEY, SVGEGT. The V end was cut by 4 bases, the J end by 5 bases, with 6 bases between. The CDR3 DNA reads TGTGCCAGCAGTTCGGGAGACGAGCAGTACTTC. It is translated as CASSSGDEQYF.

This clonotype showed up just a few times. This chain joins TRBV7-6 and TRBJ2-5; 7 nucleotides align to TRBD2. V dropped 5 bases and J dropped 7; count of bases not matched to a gene: 13. There are 15 residues in the CDR3. The V gene's germline CDR1 is SGHVS and CDR2 FNYEAQ. The CDR3 DNA follows: TGTGCCAGCAGCCAAACTAGCGCCAATCTCCGGACCCAGTACTTC. Translation gives CASSQTSANLRTQYF.

This chain joins TRBV29-1 and TRBJ2-2; 7 nucleotides align to TRBD1. CDR3 length: 12 residues. J lost 3 bases, V lost 8 bases, and 3 bases had no gene match. CDR1 and CDR2 from the germline V gene are SQVTM and ANQGSEA. The CDR3 here is CSTGTDTGELFF. The CDR3 DNA reads as TGCAGCACCGGGACAGACACCGGGGAGCTGTTTTTT.

The chain joins TRBV4-2 to TRBJ1-1, with 11 bases matching TRBD1. The CDR3 consists of 14 residues. The V segment lost 4 bases and the J segment 5 bases; nucleotides outside the gene matches: 3. CDR1 LGHNA and CDR2 YNFKEQ come from the germline V gene. This chain's CDR3 is CASSPDRGRTEAFF. Written as DNA, the CDR3 is TGTGCCAGCAGCCCGGACAGGGGGCGTACTGAAGCTTTCTTT.

The chain combines TRBV29-1 with TRBJ2-7, with D perhaps matching TRBD2 (5 bases). Trimming left V 4 bases short and J 9 bases short, with 10 bases between. The CDR3 loop spans 10 amino acids. Germline V gives CDR1 SQVTM, CDR2 ANQGSEA. CDR3 sequence reads: CSVVIGRQYF. The CDR3 bases are TGCAGCGTTGTAATAGGGAGGCAGTACTTC.

This sequence joins TRBV18 and TRBJ2-1; D possibly corresponds to TRBD2 (6 bases). This CDR3 has 13 amino acids. V was pared by 7 bases and J by 5 bases, with 12 bases between. The germline V gene encodes CDR1 KGHSH and CDR2 LQKENI. The CDR3 sequence is CASLMAGNNEQFF. In DNA form, the CDR3 reads TGTGCCAGCTTAATGGCGGGGAACAATGAGCAGTTCTTC.

The chain recombines TRBV29-1 with TRBJ2-3, with 7 bases fitting TRBD1. There are 13 residues in the CDR3. CDR1 is SQVTM, CDR2 ANQGSEA, per germline. Unmatched junction bases numbered 6, after V lost 6 bases and J lost 3 bases. The CDR3 region is CSVGTAITDTQYF. For the CDR3, the DNA is TGCAGCGTAGGGACAGCGATAACAGATACGCAGTATTTT.

V is TRBV2 and J is TRBJ2-1, with 13 bases lining up with TRBD2. The V and J ends lost 2 bases and 9 bases, in that order; junction bases with no gene match: 10. This CDR3 comprises 17 residues. CDR1 is SNHLY and CDR2 is FYNNEI in the germline V gene. This CDR3 is CASSETHPLAGGPEQFF. CDR3 sequence (DNA): TGTGCCAGCAGTGAAACCCACCCACTAGCGGGGGGGCCTGAGCAGTTCTTC.

The rearrangement links TRBV7-2 to TRBJ1-6, with D unclear. The V gene's germline CDR1 is SGHTA and CDR2 FQGNSA. The CDR3 loop spans 12 amino acids. Trimming shortened V by 2 bases and J by 4 bases, and 0 bases separated the two germline ends. This chain's CDR3 is CASSLYNSPLHF. CDR3 bases: TGTGCCAGCAGCTTATATAATTCACCCCTCCACTTT.

This clonotype was counted only a few times. The chain combines TRBV15 with TRBJ2-5; D is possibly TRBD1 or TRBD2 (6 bases each). CDR3 length equals 17 residues. V dropped 0 bases and J dropped 5 bases, with 19 bases sitting between them. CDR1 is LNHNV and CDR2 is YYDKDF in the germline V gene (reference sequence). CDR3 sequence (DNA): TGTGCCACCAGCAGAGACTCGGCAGGGGACTTTGTGGAGACCCAGTACTTC. This encodes CATSRDSAGDFVETQYF.

J is TRBJ2-1 and V is TRBV7-9; no reliable D call. The CDR3 has 16 residues. V was cut by 4 bases and J by 5 bases, with 18 bases left in between. In germline, CDR1 is SEHNR, CDR2 FQNEAQ (reference sequence). CDR3 DNA sequence: TGTGCCAGCAGCTCAGAAGACGGTCTGGGCGACAATGAGCAGTTCTTC. As protein: CASSSEDGLGDNEQFF.

This chain connects TRBV29-1 to TRBJ2-2; 8 bases agree with TRBD1. J lost 4 bases, V lost 5 bases, and 9 bases had no gene match. This CDR3 is 15 amino acids long. The V gene's germline CDR1 is SQVTM and CDR2 ANQGSEA. CDR3 residues: CSVRGQGTGTGELFF. The CDR3 nucleotides read TGCAGCGTTCGGGGGCAGGGGACAGGCACCGGGGAGCTGTTTTTT.

The CDR3 region has the DNA TGCCCTGGCGCATATGGCTACACCTTC. Its protein is CPGAYGYTF. This sequence joins TRBV5-1 and TRBJ1-2; D unresolved. CDR1 and CDR2 from the germline V gene are SGHRS and YFSETQ. The CDR3 runs 9 residues.